The T cell receptor beta chain under discussion was sequenced for a study of cytomegalovirus exposure and HLA in healthy donors. About the study: Falling in the Caucasian-associated ancestry cluster were about four fifths of under 450 genotyped donors. Study findings and constraints: Per published accounts, TCR beta sequences correctly predicted the HLA-A and HLA-B alleles of most subjects. In a later analysis, V- and J-gene trimming of beta chains associated with a DCLRE1C missense variant, replicated independently. The authors later found TCR association rates varying by HLA locus, with DRB1 most and HLA-C fewest.

In the case of this clone: Antigen: not known.

PCR employed 60 Vbeta and 13 Jbeta primers. Profiled with immunoSEQ multiplex PCR; TCRdb holds only in-frame clones, not every one. Of 150,000 to 200,000 clones in the sample, about four fifths were seen once. The TCR was taken from a woman aged 25 to 45 in good health and CMV-seronegative. Sequenced input: PBMCs.

CDR3 sequence (DNA): TGCGCCAGCAGCCTACAAGAGGCATTAGCAGGGTTCATCTACGAGCAGTACTTC. Protein: CASSLQEALAGFIYEQYF. This chain connects TRBV4-1 to TRBJ2-7; weak D call: TRBD1 (5 bases). The V gene lost 4 bases and the J gene lost 3 bases, with 25 bases spanning the gap. The CDR3 contains 18 residues. The germline V gene has CDR1 MGHRA and CDR2 YSYEKL.